The T cell receptor (beta chain) under discussion was sequenced for a study of CD8+CD57+ T cells in acquired aplastic anemia. Looking at the study overall: CD4+ and CD8+ cells, once sorted, gave DNA averaging about 3 ug.

Trimming cost V 6 bases and J 8 bases, with 14 bases left between them. The CDR3 loop spans 13 amino acids. CDR1 and CDR2 from the germline V gene are MNHNS and SASEGT. This clonotype occurred many times. What it binds is unknown. General study findings and limits: The same twenty-nine CD8+ CDR3 sequences occurred in patients and in controls.

For CDR3 and TCR beta VDJ profiling, genomic DNA was the template used. MiXCR was run by TCRdb on the reads, yielding one entry per CDR3 protein. The table includes 90,000 to 130,000 distinct CDR3 sequences, around 50% detected once. The chain carries TRBV6-1 and TRBJ1-5; the D gene is possibly TRBD1 (6 bases). The source is a human donor in good health, serving as a control. The sequenced sample consisted of sorted CD4+, CD8+, or CD8+CD57+ T cells (not recorded which) from PBMCs. DNA of the CDR3: TGTGCCAGCAGCTCATTTACAGGGAAGCCCCAGCATTTT. Amino acids: CASSSFTGKPQHF.